One TCR beta chain is described in this entry. Its antigen is as yet unknown. In germline, CDR1 is SEHNR, CDR2 FQNEAQ (reference sequence). V was clipped by 3 bases and J by 7 bases; unmatched bases: 6. CDR3 length: 14 amino acids. Specified treatment: approximately 9-day PBMC culture with coronavirus spike peptide pools or control peptides (ViraFEST assay). The source of the sample is a study of vaccination and CD4 T cells after COVID-19. Study-level background: The convalescents were made up of six males and four females, two of whom were Hispanic. Timing of post-vaccine sample collection was a median approximately 72 days after dose two, with a range of 14 to 241.

Scientists ran DNA taken from cultured CD4+ T cells through the Oncomine TCR Beta short-read assay for sequencing. The source of extracted genomic DNA was cultured CD4+ T cells. TCRdb re-called the PCR reads with MiXCR, one entry per CDR3 protein. The sample includes about 19,000 distinct CDR3 sequences, about half seen only once; the top ten take just under 2.5%. Whole-study results and caveats: Within the convalescent patients, spike mono-reactivity was found in 304 of 307 vaccine-specific clones.

This sequence joins TRBV7-9 and TRBJ2-7; the match to TRBD2 covers 10 bases. Source: CD4+ T cells from blood, cultured in vitro, taken after SARS-CoV-2 vaccination. This receptor was obtained from a human donor who had recovered from COVID-19. CDR3 bases: TGTGCCAGCAGCTTTACTAGCGGGATTGAAGAGCAGTACTTC. This encodes CASSFTSGIEEQYF.